This T cell receptor beta chain was captured in a study of OX40 agonist ivuxolimab in advanced cancers. At the level of the study: Partial responses were achieved by three patients: one hepatocellular carcinoma, two cutaneous melanoma.

For this clone: Antigen: not known.

The study's findings and limits: Expanded clones tended on average to be more numerous among CD8+ T cells than CD4+.

After removal of 5 bases from V and 1 base from J, the junction contained 8 bases not matched to a gene. The CDR3 runs to 18 residues. Germline V lookup: CDR1 SGHAT, CDR2 FQNNGV. Using immunoSEQ multiplex PCR, the repertoire was profiled, and TCRdb retains in-frame clones only, with some absent. Of around 70,000 clones in the sample, less than 90% were seen once. This specimen was CD4+ or CD8+ T cells sorted from blood, taken in a trial of the OX40 agonist ivuxolimab. The TCR sequence derives from an adult with an advanced solid tumor such as melanoma, head and neck, liver or kidney cancer. This chain joins TRBV11-2 and TRBJ2-6; 10 nucleotides agree with TRBD1. The CDR3 here is CASSPPGQGFSGANVLTF. In DNA, the CDR3 is TGTGCCAGCAGCCCGCCGGGACAGGGGTTTTCTGGGGCCAACGTCCTGACTTTC.